These T cell receptor beta chains were read from a single sample in a study of PD-L1 blockade in urothelial cancer. Using immunoSEQ multiplex PCR, the repertoire was profiled, and TCRdb retains in-frame clones only, with some absent. The data contain 85,000 to 95,000 clones, around 89% of them singletons. The sequenced sample was PBMCs, obtained around atezolizumab (anti-PD-L1) treatment. These receptors were taken from an elderly woman with urothelial cancer. Each CDR3 is given without its conserved first and last residue.

V gene	J gene	CDR3 protein
TRBV5-6	TRBJ2-1	ASSRQTSGPYNEQF
TRBV7-2	TRBJ2-2	ASSLARERAGELF
TRBV5-6	TRBJ2-7	ASQEGGRTYEQY
TRBV27	TRBJ2-5	ASSLGGSETQY
TRBV28	TRBJ2-1	ASTDYRGNEQF
TRBV6-1	TRBJ1-1	ASRVDRGNTEAF
TRBV6-5	TRBJ1-1	ASSRITGDTEAF
TRBV10-3	TRBJ2-3	AIGAREGELADTQY
TRBV19	TRBJ2-3	ASSRTSGSTDTQY
TRBV6-1	TRBJ2-5	ASSDPRGGGETQY
TRBV2	TRBJ2-2	ASRYRADGELF
TRBV18	TRBJ1-1	ASSLDQNTEAF
TRBV6-4	TRBJ1-1	ASSEYRNTEAF
TRBV7-9	TRBJ2-3	ASSFTGGGDTQY
TRBV2	TRBJ1-5	ASKSGTGGNSNQPQH
TRBV27	TRBJ2-2	ASSLSLKAGELF
TRBV16	TRBJ2-5	ASSQSSQGGRKTQY
TRBV5-1	TRBJ1-4	ASSRAGTTNEKLF
TRBV28	TRBJ2-7	ASSLRYEQY
TRBV14	TRBJ1-2	ASSQGRDYGYT
TRBV6-1	TRBJ1-5	ASSENPTGGRGQPQH
TRBV6-1	TRBJ2-1	ASSESGYLNEQF
TRBV28	TRBJ1-5	ASSFVQGANQPQH
TRBV29-1	TRBJ2-7	SVESRQGNEQY